These 8 T cell receptor beta chains came from one sample sequenced in a study of T cell changes during pregnancy in multiple sclerosis. TCRdb's table, derived via immunoSEQ multiplex PCR, lists solely in-frame clones and lacks some. The sample carries 50,000 to 70,000 clones, around 90% recorded once. The source was CD8+ T cells from peripheral blood mononuclear cells, collected before pregnancy. All receptors come from a female donor with multiple sclerosis, enrolled in a pregnancy study.

This sequence joins TRBV10-3 and TRBJ2-7, with a possible D match to TRBD1 (6 bases). V dropped 6 bases and J dropped 3 bases, with 15 bases sitting between them. There are 14 residues in the CDR3. The V gene's germline CDR1 is ENHRY and CDR2 SYGVKD. CDR3 in amino acids: CAISLDEGGYEQYF. The CDR3 nucleotides are TGTGCCATCAGCTTGGACGAAGGGGGCTACGAGCAGTACTTC.

The chain uses TRBV4-1 and TRBJ1-5; D gene unclear. This CDR3 is 16 amino acids long. Trimming removed 1 base from V and 3 bases from J, with 13 bases in between. CDR1 MGHRA and CDR2 YSYEKL come from the germline V gene. The CDR3 sequence is CASSQAFGGNNQPQHF. DNA of the CDR3: TGCGCCAGCAGCCAAGCTTTCGGAGGAAACAATCAGCCCCAGCATTTT.

V gene TRBV19 combines with J gene TRBJ2-7; 15 bases are shared with TRBD2. This CDR3 has 20 amino acids. The germline CDR1 and CDR2 sequences are LNHDA and SQIVND (reference sequence). J gave up 3 bases and V 5 bases, and 17 bases lay outside the gene matches. The CDR3 DNA is TGTGCCAGTAGTTCAGGACCGGGACTAGCGGGGGGCCGTGTGGTCTACGAGCAGTACTTC. This gives the protein CASSSGPGLAGGRVVYEQYF.

The gene calls are TRBV29-1 and TRBJ2-3; TRBD2 agrees at 8 bases. Germline V CDR1 and CDR2: SQVTM, ANQGSEA. CDR3 length: 13 residues. Trimming at V came to 6 bases and at J to 2 bases, leaving 4 bases not matched to a gene. CDR3 amino acids: CSVEGLDTDTQYF. CDR3 DNA: TGCAGCGTCGAGGGACTAGACACAGATACGCAGTATTTT.

The chain couples TRBV7-9 to TRBJ2-7, with 7 bases fitting TRBD1. V dropped 3 bases and J dropped 2; count of bases not matched to a gene: 4. Germline loops: CDR1 SEHNR, CDR2 FQNEAQ (reference sequence). The CDR3 contains 14 residues. The CDR3 DNA is TGTGCCAGCAGCTTTGGACAGGCGGCCTACGAGCAGTACTTC. The encoded protein is CASSFGQAAYEQYF. Complete variable domain (other parts from reference TRBV7-9 and TRBJ2-7): DTGVSQNPRHKITKRGQNVTFRCDPISEHNRLYWYRQTLGQGPEFLTYFQNEAQLEKSRLLSDRFSAERPKGSFSTLEIQRTEQGDSAMYLCASSFGQAAYEQYFGPGTRLTVT.

The rearrangement links TRBV7-9 to TRBJ2-3; 9 nucleotides line up with TRBD2. This CDR3 has 16 amino acids. V gave up 1 base and J gave up 4 bases; unmatched junction bases: 6. Germline-derived CDR1 and CDR2 are SEHNR and FQNEAQ (reference sequence). The CDR3 sequence: CASSLVGGGVADTQYF. CDR3 sequence (DNA): TGTGCCAGCAGCTTAGTGGGCGGGGGGGTTGCAGATACGCAGTATTTT.

The V and J genes are TRBV5-6 and TRBJ1-1; no clear D gene. V lost 2 bases, J lost 4 bases, and 9 bases lay in between. This CDR3 contains 13 residues. From germline, CDR1 is SGHDT and CDR2 YYEEEE. The CDR3 sequence is CASSFGVTTEAFF. The CDR3 nucleotides are TGTGCCAGCAGCTTCGGGGTTACCACTGAAGCTTTCTTT.

The gene calls are TRBV19 and TRBJ1-5, with 7 bases aligning to TRBD1. From germline, CDR1 is LNHDA and CDR2 SQIVND (reference sequence). The CDR3 totals 12 residues. The V segment lost 5 bases and the J segment 6 bases; nucleotides outside the gene matches: 1. CDR3 sequence reads: CASSPGGQPQHF. Here the CDR3 DNA reads TGTGCCAGTAGTCCAGGGGGTCAGCCCCAGCATTTT. The full variable domain, its missing parts supplied by reference TRBV19 and TRBJ1-5, is DGGITQSPKYLFRKEGQNVTLSCEQNLNHDAMYWYRQDPGQGLRLIYYSQIVNDFQKGDIAEGYSVSREKKESFPLTVTSAQKNPTAFYLCASSPGGQPQHFGDGTRLSIL.